Below, 21 T cell receptor beta chains from the same sample are listed, as sequenced in a study of blood T cell repertoires in COVID-19 (dated by TCRdb to between 2020 and 2021). The receptor library was made with the immunoSEQ multiplex PCR assay. TCRdb carries this immuneACCESS record with in-frame sequences only. Its versions omit some clonotypes, under half of them owing to an unresolved V gene in the studies checked, with the rest unexplained. Here the sample has some 46,000 clones; approximately 88% occur a single time. The top ten clones comprise about 8% of the sample. Input material: peripheral blood. The receptors shown here come from a man aged 50 to 60 with acute or convalescent COVID-19.

The J gene is TRBJ1-5, the V gene TRBV7-8; 7 positions agree with TRBD1. V lost 3 bases, J lost 6 bases, and 14 bases stayed unmatched. The CDR3 is made up of 17 amino acids. The V gene's germline CDR1 is SGHVS and CDR2 FQNEAQ. The CDR3 protein is CASSLALPGQAVQPQHF. The CDR3 DNA reads TGTGCCAGCAGCTTGGCGCTACCTGGACAGGCGGTTCAGCCCCAGCATTTT.

V usage is TRBV10-3 and J usage is TRBJ1-2; D is perhaps TRBD1 (6 bases). Trimming stripped 7 bases from V and 7 bases from J, with 10 bases between. The CDR3 covers 11 residues. Per germline, CDR1 ENHRY and CDR2 SYGVKD. DNA of the CDR3: TGTGCCATCAACAGGGACGGTGGCTACACCTTC. Translation: CAINRDGGYTF.

J is TRBJ2-3 and V is TRBV9, with a tentative D call TRBD2 (5 bases). Germline V CDR1 and CDR2: SGDLS, YYNGEE. The V end lost 2 bases, the J end lost 6 bases, and 10 bases lay between the germline ends. The CDR3 runs to 13 residues. Here the CDR3 reads CASSVRGRDTQYF. The CDR3 DNA reads TGTGCCAGCAGCGTCCGGGGTCGTGATACGCAGTATTTT. Full variable domain (missing parts from reference TRBV9 and TRBJ2-3): DSGVTQTPKHLITATGQRVTLRCSPRSGDLSVYWYQQSLDQGLQFLIQYYNGEERAKGNILERFSAQQFPDLHSELNLSSLELGDSALYFCASSVRGRDTQYFGPGTRLTVL.

This clone appeared a few times. This sequence joins TRBV24-1 and TRBJ1-2; 8 bases line up with TRBD1. The V segment lost 2 bases and the J segment 4 bases; nucleotides outside the gene matches: 8. Germline-derived CDR1 and CDR2 are KGHDR and SFDVKD. The length of the CDR3 is 16 residues. The CDR3 DNA reads as TGTGCCACCAGTGATTCCCGGACAGGGACGGGCTATGGCTACACCTTC. It translates to CATSDSRTGTGYGYTF.

Only a few counts were recorded for this clone. The CDR3: CASSQEQGGNTEAFF. As DNA, the CDR3 is TGTGCCAGCAGCCAAGAACAGGGGGGGAACACTGAAGCTTTCTTT. The gene calls are TRBV14 and TRBJ1-1; 8 positions match TRBD1. Germline assignment: CDR1 SGHDN and CDR2 FVKESK. The trim removed 0 bases at V and 1 base at J, leaving 1 base unmatched. This CDR3 is built from 15 residues.

V and J are TRBV6-5 and TRBJ2-7, with D possibly matching TRBD2 (6 bases). The CDR3 consists of 13 residues. Trimming took 8 bases from V and 4 from J, leaving 15 bases between them. CDR1 is MNHEY and CDR2 is SVGAGI in the germline V gene. The CDR3: CASSWREAYEQYF. As DNA, the CDR3 is TGTGCCAGCTCGTGGAGGGAGGCTTACGAGCAGTACTTC.

The chain employs TRBV30 and TRBJ1-6; perhaps TRBD1 as D (5 bases). CDR3 length: 16 amino acids. Germline V gene lookup returns CDR1 GTSNPN and CDR2 SVGIG (reference sequence). Trimming cost V 1 base and J 2 bases, with 12 bases left between them. CDR3 sequence: CAWSGTGLTYNSPLHF. For the CDR3, the DNA is TGTGCCTGGAGTGGCACAGGCCTCACCTATAATTCACCCCTCCACTTT.

This clone was picked up one time. The chain carries TRBV28 and TRBJ1-5, with D possibly TRBD1 on 5 matching bases. Trimming left V 5 bases short and J 0 bases short, with 11 bases between. The V gene's germline CDR1 is MDHEN and CDR2 SYDVKM. CDR3 length: 15 residues. CDR3 nucleotide sequence: TGTGCCAGCAGTCCGACAGTAGATAGCAATCAGCCCCAGCATTTT. It yields the protein CASSPTVDSNQPQHF.

By share, this clone ranks as medium-sized (0.01 to 0.1%). The rearrangement links TRBV14 to TRBJ1-2, with D hard to call. The CDR3 sequence is 13 residues long. V lost 0 bases, J lost 2 bases, and 4 bases lay in between. The germline CDR1 and CDR2 sequences are SGHDN and FVKESK. CDR3 coding DNA: TGTGCCAGCAGCCAAGAGAGGAACTATGGCTACACCTTC. Translating it yields CASSQERNYGYTF.

This clone was seen only once. The rearrangement links TRBV6-1 to TRBJ1-1; possibly TRBD1 for D (6 bases). Per the germline V gene, CDR1 is MNHNS and CDR2 is SASEGT. V was trimmed by 3 bases and J by 13 bases, leaving 15 bases between them. CDR3 length: 12 residues. The CDR3 reads CASSDPGTLGFF. The CDR3 region has the DNA TGTGCCAGCAGTGATCCCGGGACATTGGGTTTCTTT.

This sequence joins TRBV19 and TRBJ2-1, with TRBD2 matching 7 bases. The CDR3 totals 17 residues. Trimming removed 3 bases from V and 4 bases from J; junction bases left unmatched: 12. CDR1 is LNHDA and CDR2 is SQIVND in the germline V gene (reference sequence). The DNA for the CDR3 is TGTGCCAGTAGTATCGACTTAGCGGGTACGACTTACAATGAGCAGTTCTTC. Protein product: CASSIDLAGTTYNEQFF. The whole variable domain, filled in from reference TRBV19 and TRBJ2-1, reads DGGITQSPKYLFRKEGQNVTLSCEQNLNHDAMYWYRQDPGQGLRLIYYSQIVNDFQKGDIAEGYSVSREKKESFPLTVTSAQKNPTAFYLCASSIDLAGTTYNEQFFGPGTRLTVL.

This chain joins TRBV4-2 and TRBJ1-2, with D unclear. This CDR3 comprises 15 residues. V lost 0 bases and J lost 7, with 15 bases in between. Germline V gives CDR1 LGHNA, CDR2 YNFKEQ. CDR3: CASSQDSGKSGGYTF. In DNA, the CDR3 is TGTGCCAGCAGCCAAGATTCTGGCAAATCGGGTGGCTACACCTTC.

In this sample, this clone turned up once. V and J are TRBV5-1 and TRBJ2-1, with 9 bases matching TRBD1. This CDR3 region has 15 residues. Germline loops: CDR1 SGHRS, CDR2 YFSETQ. The junction had 6 bases not matched to a gene; V was cut back by 4 bases and J by 4 bases. The DNA for the CDR3 is TGCGCCAGCAGCGTCGGGACAGGGACTTACAATGAGCAGTTCTTC. This encodes CASSVGTGTYNEQFF.

The chain joins TRBV6-5 to TRBJ1-5; D is possibly TRBD1 (5 bases). This CDR3 region has 16 residues. V was shortened by 4 bases and J by 6 bases, with 19 bases between the two germline ends. Germline loops: CDR1 MNHEY, CDR2 SVGAGI. This CDR3 reads CASSFAWGGIGQPQHF. Written as DNA, the CDR3 is TGTGCCAGCAGTTTTGCGTGGGGGGGAATTGGTCAGCCCCAGCATTTT.

The chain recombines TRBV18 with TRBJ2-1; D call uncertain. The CDR3 has 19 residues. Deletions cut 1 base from V and 0 bases from J, with 19 bases between. Germline V gives CDR1 KGHSH, CDR2 LQKENI. The CDR3 nucleotides are TGTGCCAGCTCACCACGGGTGTCGGGTGCGGAGCCCTCCTACAATGAGCAGTTCTTC. Amino acid sequence: CASSPRVSGAEPSYNEQFF.

The V and J genes are TRBV2 and TRBJ1-2; D ambiguous. Germline V gives CDR1 SNHLY, CDR2 FYNNEI. The CDR3 has 13 amino acids. Trimming took 1 base from V and 2 from J, leaving 5 bases between them. CDR3 amino acids: CASSEGENYGYTF. The CDR3 coding sequence is TGTGCCAGCAGTGAAGGAGAGAACTATGGCTACACCTTC.

This sequence joins TRBV2 and TRBJ2-1; no clear D gene. The CDR3 consists of 12 residues. V dropped 6 bases and J dropped 11 bases, with 14 bases sitting between them. CDR1 and CDR2 from the germline V gene are SNHLY and FYNNEI. CDR3 bases: TGTGCCAGCAGGGATCCTCAGGTTAAGCAGTTCTTC. The encoded protein is CASRDPQVKQFF.

The V call is TRBV7-2, the J call TRBJ1-5; D remains unclear. The CDR3 length is 14 residues. V was trimmed by 1 base and J by 7 bases, leaving 11 bases between them. The V gene's germline CDR1 is SGHTA and CDR2 FQGNSA. The CDR3 is CASSLDSGPQPQHF. CDR3 nucleotide sequence: TGTGCCAGCAGCTTAGACAGCGGGCCGCAGCCCCAGCATTTT. Variable domain in full (rest from reference TRBV7-2 and TRBJ1-5): GAGVSQSPSNKVTEKGKDVELRCDPISGHTALYWYRQSLGQGLEFLIYFQGNSAPDKSGLPSDRFSAERTGGSVSTLTIQRTQQEDSAVYLCASSLDSGPQPQHFGDGTRLSIL.

The rearrangement links TRBV10-3 to TRBJ2-3; D ambiguous. Trimming left V 2 bases short and J 2 bases short, with 11 bases between. CDR1 is ENHRY, CDR2 SYGVKD, per germline. This CDR3 has 15 amino acids. Here the CDR3 reads CAISEEPGFTDTQYF. The CDR3 DNA is TGTGCCATCAGTGAGGAACCGGGTTTCACAGATACGCAGTATTTT.

The V and J genes are TRBV5-5 and TRBJ1-1; the match to TRBD1 covers 8 bases. Germline values: CDR1 SGHKS, CDR2 YYEKEE (reference sequence). This CDR3 contains 15 residues. Germline trimming cut 1 base from V and 2 bases from J; bases unmatched to any gene: 4. CDR3 sequence reads: CASSLTGTGNTEAFF. DNA for the CDR3: TGTGCCAGCAGCTTGACCGGGACAGGTAACACTGAAGCTTTCTTT. Supplemented by reference TRBV5-5 and TRBJ1-1, the full variable domain reads DAGVTQSPTHLIKTRGQQVTLRCSPISGHKSVSWYQQVLGQGPQFIFQYYEKEERGRGNFPDRFSARQFPNYSSELNVNALLLGDSALYLCASSLTGTGNTEAFFGQGTRLTVV.

This chain connects TRBV6-5 to TRBJ1-5; TRBD1 might be the D (6 bases). Germline lookup yields CDR1 MNHEY and CDR2 SVGAGI. CDR3 length: 13 amino acids. Trimming cost V 7 bases and J 0 bases, with 7 bases left between them. The CDR3 spells CASKDSSNQPQHF. CDR3 coding DNA: TGTGCCAGCAAGGACAGTAGCAATCAGCCCCAGCATTTT.